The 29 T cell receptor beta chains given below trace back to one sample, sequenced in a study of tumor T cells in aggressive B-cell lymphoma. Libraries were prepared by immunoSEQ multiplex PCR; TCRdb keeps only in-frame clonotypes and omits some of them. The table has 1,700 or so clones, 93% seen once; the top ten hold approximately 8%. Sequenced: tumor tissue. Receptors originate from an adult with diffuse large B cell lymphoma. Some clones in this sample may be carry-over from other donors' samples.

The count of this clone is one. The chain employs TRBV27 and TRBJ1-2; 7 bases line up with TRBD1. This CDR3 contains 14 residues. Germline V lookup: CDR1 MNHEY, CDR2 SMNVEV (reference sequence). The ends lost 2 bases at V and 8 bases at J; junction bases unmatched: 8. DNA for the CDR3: TGTGCCAGCAGTTTAGCCCCCGGAGGGGGCGGCTACACCTTC. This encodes CASSLAPGGGGYTF.

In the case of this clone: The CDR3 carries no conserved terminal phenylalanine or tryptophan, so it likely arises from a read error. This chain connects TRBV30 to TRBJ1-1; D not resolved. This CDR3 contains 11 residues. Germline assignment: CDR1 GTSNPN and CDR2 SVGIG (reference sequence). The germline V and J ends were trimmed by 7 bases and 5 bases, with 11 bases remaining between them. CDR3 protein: CASMRETEAFL. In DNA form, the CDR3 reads TGTGCCTCGATGAGGGAGACTGAAGCTTTCCTT.

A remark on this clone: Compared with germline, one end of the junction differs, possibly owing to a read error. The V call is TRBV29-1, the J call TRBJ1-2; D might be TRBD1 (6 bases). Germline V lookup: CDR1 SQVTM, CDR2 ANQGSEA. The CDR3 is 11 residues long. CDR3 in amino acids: CTLGGNYGYTF. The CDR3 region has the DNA TGTACCCTTGGGGGCAACTATGGCTACACCTTC. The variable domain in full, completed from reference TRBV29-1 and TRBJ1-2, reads SAVISQKPSRDICQRGTSLTIQCQVDSQVTMMFWYRQQPGQSLTLIATANQGSEATYESGFVIDKFPISRPNLTFSTLTVSNMSPEDSSIYLCTLGGNYGYTFGSGTRLTVV.

The CDR3 DNA sequence: TGTGCCAGCAGCTCAGGGGACAGGGGCTACGAGCAGTACTTC. It encodes CASSSGDRGYEQYF. The chain employs TRBV7-6 and TRBJ2-7, with 10 positions matching TRBD1. Germline CDR1 and CDR2: SGHVS and FNYEAQ. The J segment lost 3 bases and the V segment lost 4 bases, leaving 3 bases of the junction unmatched. The CDR3 has 14 residues.

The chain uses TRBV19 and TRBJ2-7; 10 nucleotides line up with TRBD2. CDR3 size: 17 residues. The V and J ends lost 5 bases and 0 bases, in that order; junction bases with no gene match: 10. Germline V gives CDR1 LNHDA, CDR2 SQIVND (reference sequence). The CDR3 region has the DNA TGTGCCAGTAGTCGTCCGGGACTAGCGTCCCTCTCCTACGAGCAGTACTTC. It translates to CASSRPGLASLSYEQYF.

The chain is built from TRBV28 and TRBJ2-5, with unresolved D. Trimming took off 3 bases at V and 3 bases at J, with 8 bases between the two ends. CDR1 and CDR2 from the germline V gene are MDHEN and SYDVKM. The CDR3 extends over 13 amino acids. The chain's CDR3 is CASSFGPEETQYF. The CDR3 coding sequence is TGTGCCAGCAGTTTTGGGCCTGAAGAGACCCAGTACTTC.

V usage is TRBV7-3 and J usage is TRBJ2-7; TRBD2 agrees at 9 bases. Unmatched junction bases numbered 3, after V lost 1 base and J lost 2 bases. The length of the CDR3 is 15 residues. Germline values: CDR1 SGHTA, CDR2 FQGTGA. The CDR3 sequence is CASSLSGGVPYEQYF. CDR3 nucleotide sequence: TGTGCCAGCAGCTTAAGCGGGGGGGTCCCCTACGAGCAGTACTTC.

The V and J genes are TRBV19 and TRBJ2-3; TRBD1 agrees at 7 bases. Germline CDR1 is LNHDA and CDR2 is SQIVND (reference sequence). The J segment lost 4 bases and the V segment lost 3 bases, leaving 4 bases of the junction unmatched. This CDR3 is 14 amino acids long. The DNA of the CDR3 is TGTGCCAGTAGTATGGTGCAGGGGGCAGATACGCAGTATTTT. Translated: CASSMVQGADTQYF.

The CDR3 nucleotides read TGTGCCAGCAGCGTACAAGGGGGCCGGGGTGAGCAGTACTTC. Its protein is CASSVQGGRGEQYF. This sequence joins TRBV9 and TRBJ2-5, with TRBD1 matching over 7 bases. The germline V gene has CDR1 SGDLS and CDR2 YYNGEE. The CDR3 spans 14 residues. V shed 1 base and J 11 bases; nucleotides not matched to a gene: 11.

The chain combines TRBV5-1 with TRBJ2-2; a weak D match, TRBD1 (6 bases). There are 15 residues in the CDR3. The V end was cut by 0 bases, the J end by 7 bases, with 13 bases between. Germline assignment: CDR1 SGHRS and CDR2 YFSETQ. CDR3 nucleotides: TGCGCCAGCAGCTTGGGGGCAGGGGTCGGCGGGGAGCTGTTTTTT. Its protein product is CASSLGAGVGGELFF.

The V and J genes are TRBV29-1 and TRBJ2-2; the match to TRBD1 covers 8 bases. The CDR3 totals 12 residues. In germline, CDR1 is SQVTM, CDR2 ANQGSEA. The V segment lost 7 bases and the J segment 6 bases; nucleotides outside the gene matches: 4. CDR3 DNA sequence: TGCAGCGCCTCGGACAGGGCCGGGGAGCTGTTTTTT. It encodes CSASDRAGELFF.

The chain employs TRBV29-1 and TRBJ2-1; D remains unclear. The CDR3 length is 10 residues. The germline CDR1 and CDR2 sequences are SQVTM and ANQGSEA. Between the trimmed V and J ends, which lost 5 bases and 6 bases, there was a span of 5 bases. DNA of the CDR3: TGCAGCGTTCAGGCCAATGAGCAGTTCTTC. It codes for CSVQANEQFF.

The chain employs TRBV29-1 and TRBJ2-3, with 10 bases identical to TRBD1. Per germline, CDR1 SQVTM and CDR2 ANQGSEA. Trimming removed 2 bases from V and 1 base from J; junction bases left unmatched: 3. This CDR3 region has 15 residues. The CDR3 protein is CSVETGTGGTDTQYF. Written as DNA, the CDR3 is TGCAGCGTTGAAACGGGGACAGGGGGCACAGATACGCAGTATTTT.

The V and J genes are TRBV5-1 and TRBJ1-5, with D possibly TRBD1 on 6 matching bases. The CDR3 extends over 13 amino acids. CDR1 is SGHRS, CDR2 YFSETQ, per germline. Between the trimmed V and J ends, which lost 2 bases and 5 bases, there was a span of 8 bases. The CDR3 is CASSFEGDQPQHF. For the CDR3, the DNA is TGCGCCAGCAGCTTCGAGGGGGATCAGCCCCAGCATTTT.

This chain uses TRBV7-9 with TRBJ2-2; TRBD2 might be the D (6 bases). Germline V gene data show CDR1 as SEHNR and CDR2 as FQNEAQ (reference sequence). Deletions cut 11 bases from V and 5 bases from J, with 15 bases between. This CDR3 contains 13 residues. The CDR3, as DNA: TGTGCCGCTTTGGAGGGTGGAACCGGGGAGCTGTTTTTT. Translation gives CAALEGGTGELFF.

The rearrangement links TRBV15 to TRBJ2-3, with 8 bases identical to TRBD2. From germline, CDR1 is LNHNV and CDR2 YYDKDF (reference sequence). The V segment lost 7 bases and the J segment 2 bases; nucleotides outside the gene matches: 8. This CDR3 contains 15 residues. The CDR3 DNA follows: TGTGCCACCACGACCGACGGGGGGGCCACAGATACGCAGTATTTT. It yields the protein CATTTDGGATDTQYF.

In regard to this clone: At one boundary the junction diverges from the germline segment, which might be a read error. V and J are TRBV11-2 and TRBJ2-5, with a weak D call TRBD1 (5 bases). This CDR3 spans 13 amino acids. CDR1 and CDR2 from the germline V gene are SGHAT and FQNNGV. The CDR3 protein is CANSSQGTETQYF. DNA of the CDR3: TGTGCCAACAGCTCCCAGGGAACGGAGACCCAGTACTTC.

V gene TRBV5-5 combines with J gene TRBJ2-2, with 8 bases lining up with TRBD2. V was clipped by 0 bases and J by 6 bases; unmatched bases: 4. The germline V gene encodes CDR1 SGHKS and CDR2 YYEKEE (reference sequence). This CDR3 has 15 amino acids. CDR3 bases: TGTGCCAGCAGCTTGGACGGGAGGGCTGCCGGGGAGCTGTTTTTT. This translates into CASSLDGRAAGELFF.

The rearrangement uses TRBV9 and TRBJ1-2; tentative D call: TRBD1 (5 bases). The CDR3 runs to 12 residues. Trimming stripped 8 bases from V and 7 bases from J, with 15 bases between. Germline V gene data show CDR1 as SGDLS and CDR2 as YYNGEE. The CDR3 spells CASRKGLGGYTF. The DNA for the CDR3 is TGTGCCAGTAGAAAGGGGCTGGGTGGCTACACCTTC.

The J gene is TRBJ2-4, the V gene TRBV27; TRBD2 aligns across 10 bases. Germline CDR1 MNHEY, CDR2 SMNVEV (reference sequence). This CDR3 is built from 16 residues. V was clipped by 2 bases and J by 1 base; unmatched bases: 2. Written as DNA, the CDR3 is TGTGCCAGCAGTTTAACTAGCGGGGTTGCCAAAAACATTCAGTACTTC. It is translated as CASSLTSGVAKNIQYF.

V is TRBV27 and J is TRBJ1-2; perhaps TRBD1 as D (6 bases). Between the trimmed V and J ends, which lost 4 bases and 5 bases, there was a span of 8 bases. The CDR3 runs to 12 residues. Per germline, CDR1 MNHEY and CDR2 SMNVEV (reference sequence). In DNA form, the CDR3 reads TGTGCCAGCAGTTCAACAGGGTATGGCTACACCTTC. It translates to CASSSTGYGYTF.

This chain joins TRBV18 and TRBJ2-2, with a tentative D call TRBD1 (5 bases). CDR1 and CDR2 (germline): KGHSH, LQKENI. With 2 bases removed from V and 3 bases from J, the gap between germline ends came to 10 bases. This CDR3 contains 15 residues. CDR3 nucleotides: TGTGCCAGCTCACCAAGCAGGGCGGACACCGGGGAGCTGTTTTTT. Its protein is CASSPSRADTGELFF.

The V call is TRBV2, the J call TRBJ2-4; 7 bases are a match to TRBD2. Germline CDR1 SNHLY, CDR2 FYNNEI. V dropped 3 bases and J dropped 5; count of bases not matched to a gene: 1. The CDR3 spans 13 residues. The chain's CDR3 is CASSDGRQNIQYF. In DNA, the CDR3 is TGTGCCAGCAGTGACGGGAGGCAAAACATTCAGTACTTC.

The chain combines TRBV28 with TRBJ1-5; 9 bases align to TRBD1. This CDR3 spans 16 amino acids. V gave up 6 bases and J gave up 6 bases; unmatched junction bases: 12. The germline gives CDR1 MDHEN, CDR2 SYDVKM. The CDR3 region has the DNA TGTGCCAGCAGCTTAACAGGGGGCGGATTAGGTCAGCCCCAGCATTTT. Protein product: CASSLTGGGLGQPQHF.

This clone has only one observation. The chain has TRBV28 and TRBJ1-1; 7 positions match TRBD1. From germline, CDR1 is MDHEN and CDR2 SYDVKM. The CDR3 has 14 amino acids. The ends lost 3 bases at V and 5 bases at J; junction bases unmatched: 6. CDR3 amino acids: CASSLAGGGTEAFF. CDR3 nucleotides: TGTGCCAGCAGTTTGGCAGGGGGTGGGACTGAAGCTTTCTTT.

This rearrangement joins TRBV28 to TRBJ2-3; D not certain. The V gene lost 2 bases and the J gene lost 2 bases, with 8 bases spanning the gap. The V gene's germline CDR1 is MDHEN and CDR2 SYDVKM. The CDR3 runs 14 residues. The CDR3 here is CASSLSDPTDTQYF. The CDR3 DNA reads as TGTGCCAGCAGTTTAAGCGACCCCACAGATACGCAGTATTTT.

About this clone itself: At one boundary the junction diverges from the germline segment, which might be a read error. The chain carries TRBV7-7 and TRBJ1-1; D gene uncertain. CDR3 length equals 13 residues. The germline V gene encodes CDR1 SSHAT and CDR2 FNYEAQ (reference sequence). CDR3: CASSFAVLPGAFF. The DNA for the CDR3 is TGTGCTAGCAGCTTTGCAGTGTTGCCGGGGGCTTTCTTT.

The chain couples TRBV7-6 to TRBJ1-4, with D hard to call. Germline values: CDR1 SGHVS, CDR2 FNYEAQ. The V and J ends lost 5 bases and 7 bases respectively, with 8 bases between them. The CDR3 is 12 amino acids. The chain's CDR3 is CASSPRGEKLFF. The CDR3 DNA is TGTGCCAGCAGCCCCAGAGGTGAAAAACTGTTTTTT.

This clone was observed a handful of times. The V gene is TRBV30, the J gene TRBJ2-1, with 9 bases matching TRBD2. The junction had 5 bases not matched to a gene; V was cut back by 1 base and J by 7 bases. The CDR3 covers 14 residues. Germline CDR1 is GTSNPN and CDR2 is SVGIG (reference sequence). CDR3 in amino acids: CAWSAVAGGNEQFF. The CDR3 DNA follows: TGTGCCTGGAGTGCCGTTGCGGGGGGGAATGAGCAGTTCTTC.